This T cell receptor beta chain originates from a study of a mutant IDH1 vaccine in newly diagnosed glioma. About the study: In the visit schedule, V12 fell in week 35, while V13 fell in week 47.

CDR3 length: 12 residues. Trimming removed 2 bases from V and 7 bases from J, with 8 bases in between. Germline V gene lookup returns CDR1 MDHEN and CDR2 SYDVKM. The sample's time point: week 35, safety follow-up. Each dose delivered 300 ug of mutant IDH1 20-mer peptide subcutaneously with imiquimod. This table comes from immunoSEQ multiplex PCR, and its TCRdb copy is limited to in-frame clones, with some not included. Of 35,000 to 50,000 clones listed, over 80% are singletons. Remarks on this clone: Its antigen is still unknown.

V and J are TRBV28 and TRBJ1-1; possibly TRBD1 for D (5 bases). The sequence derives from a man over 45 with glioma. The sample was PBMCs, taken from a glioma patient whose treatment included an IDH1 peptide vaccine. The DNA of the CDR3 is TGTGCCAGCAGTTTAGCGCAGGGTGAAGCTTTCTTT. Amino acid sequence: CASSLAQGEAFF.